This T cell receptor (beta chain) was identified in a study of shared clonotypes between healthy human individuals. Study background: The cohort had two women and a few men, ages 18 to 49. Regarding the study as a whole: What rarefaction showed was incomplete sorted-subset sequencing despite large depth.

As to this clone: What it binds is not known.

Here immunoSEQ multiplex PCR was the method, and the copy in TCRdb shows in-frame clones only, minus some. The top ten clones hold around 0.35% of a sample with under 2.5 million clones, 92% of them seen once. The CDR3 sequence is 15 residues long. V was pared by 0 bases and J by 7 bases, with 15 bases between. Germline V CDR1 and CDR2: ENHRY, SYGVKD. Everyone who donated was a Caucasian adult who lived in Nashville, Tennessee. This chain uses TRBV10-3 with TRBJ1-2; unclear D gene. The sequencing sample was made of naive CD4+ T cells from PBMCs. The sample's subset: CD45RA+ positively selected. This receptor was identified in a man between 18 and 35 years old in good health. Some clones in this sample may be carry-over from other donors' samples. This CDR3 reads CAISESNPGLFGYTF. The CDR3 nucleotides read TGTGCCATCAGTGAGTCGAATCCGGGTTTATTTGGCTACACCTTC.